This TCR beta chain appears in the sequencing data of a study of T-cell memory formation after mild COVID-19. TCRdb processed the 5' RACE reads anew with MiXCR; each CDR3 protein has one entry. This table has fewer than 450,000 distinct CDR3 sequences, around 21% appearing once. Unmatched junction bases numbered 4, after V lost 0 bases and J lost 0 bases. The CDR3 runs to 16 residues. Germline V gives CDR1 LNHNV, CDR2 YYDKDF (reference sequence). About this clonotype itself: What it recognizes is unknown.

General study findings and limits: Pre-infection memory harbored some responding clones, suggesting cross-reactive memory joined. Shrinking CD4+ clones resided mostly in CM and EM, and CD8+ ones in EMRA.

This chain connects TRBV15 to TRBJ2-7; TRBD1 matches 8 bases. The receptor's source is an adult woman who had mild COVID-19 (a few samples of this study predate the infection). Cell type and time point are not known. Sequencing used PBMCs or a T cell subset sorted from them (not recorded which). In nucleotides, the CDR3 is TGTGCCACCAGCAGAGAAGGACAGGGCAGCTCCTACGAGCAGTACTTC. It specifies CATSREGQGSSYEQYF.